A selection of T cell receptor beta chains follows, all from one sample in a study of blood T cell repertoires in COVID-19. Measured with immunoSEQ multiplex PCR; TCRdb has only the in-frame clones, and not every one. The sample records 110,000 to 150,000 clones, around 78% being singletons. What was sequenced was peripheral blood. These receptors came from a woman aged 55-75 years with acute or convalescent COVID-19. CDR3s include the opening cysteine and the closing phenylalanine or tryptophan. D genes are given only for firm matches. The listing skips clone size in some rows; elsewhere it reads once, few, many or a size class.

TRBJ2-2,TRBV6-5,TRBD2,NA,TGTGCCAGCAACCCTAGCGGGAACCCCGGGGAGCTGTTTTTT,CASNPSGNPGELFF
TRBJ1-2,TRBV5-4,TRBD1,NA,TGTGCCAGCAGCTTGGCCCGGACAGGGGGCGCCGGCATAGGTGGCTACACCTTC,CASSLARTGGAGIGGYTF
TRBJ2-3,TRBV29-1,TRBD2,once,TGCAGCGGTGGACTAGCGGGTCTAGATACGCAGTATTTT,CSGGLAGLDTQYF
TRBJ1-6,TRBV25-1,TRBD1,few,TGTGCCAGCTCTGTAGGGACAGGGGCCTTATCACCCCTCCACTTT,CASSVGTGALSPLHF
TRBJ1-1,TRBV10-3,NA,NA,TGTGCCATCAGTGATTTACAGGGCATTCAGGGGAACACTGAAGCTTTCTTT,CAISDLQGIQGNTEAFF
TRBJ2-7,TRBV10-3,TRBD2,NA,TGTGCCATCAGTGGAGGCAGGGAGGGTGACGAGCAGTACTTC,CAISGGREGDEQYF
TRBJ2-4,TRBV7-9,NA,NA,TGTGCCAGCAGCTTAGGGCAGACCAAAAACATTCAGTACTTC,CASSLGQTKNIQYF
TRBJ2-7,TRBV5-1,TRBD2,few,TGCGCCAGCAGCTTCGGCCAGGGAAAGCGCGGGAGAAGCTACGAGCAGTACTTC,CASSFGQGKRGRSYEQYF
TRBJ2-1,TRBV6-6,NA,few,TGTGCCAGCAGTGACTCGGCCGGCGGTGAGCAGTTCTTC,CASSDSAGGEQFF
TRBJ2-2,TRBV9,NA,once,TGTGCCAGCAGCGTAGGGGGGCTTGGTGGGACCGGGGAGCTGTTTTTT,CASSVGGLGGTGELFF
TRBJ2-1,TRBV19,NA,few,TGTGCCAGTAGAACGGGGGAGGCGTACAATGAGCAGTTCTTC,CASRTGEAYNEQFF
TRBJ2-4,TRBV9,TRBD1,NA,TGTGCCAGCAGCGTAACAGGGGACATTCAGTACTTC,CASSVTGDIQYF
TRBJ1-3,TRBV3-1/TRBV3-2,TRBD1,NA,TGTGCCAGCAGCCCCGGGACAGGGGACGGAAACACCATATATTTT,CASSPGTGDGNTIYF
TRBJ2-1,TRBV4-2,TRBD2,NA,TGTGCCAGCAGCCTGAGGGAGGGCTACAATGAGCAGTTCTTC,CASSLREGYNEQFF
TRBJ2-1,TRBV29-1,TRBD1,NA,TGCAGCGTACCCCTCGCGATGACAGGGCGTTTGGGTGAGCAGTTCTTC,CSVPLAMTGRLGEQFF
TRBJ1-2,TRBV14,TRBD1,once,TGTGCCAGCAGCGCCCGGGACAGGGGGCATGGCTACACCTTC,CASSARDRGHGYTF
TRBJ1-5,TRBV19,TRBD1,NA,TGTGCCAGTAAAACGACAGGGAATAGCAATCAGCCCCAGCATTTT,CASKTTGNSNQPQHF
TRBJ1-4,TRBV7-2,NA,NA,TGTGCCAGCAGCTTAATGGCAGGGGTATCCTCTGAAAAACTGTTTTTT,CASSLMAGVSSEKLFF
TRBJ1-2,TRBV29-1,TRBD1,NA,TGCAGCGTCTCCGGGACAGATTATGGCTACACCTTC,CSVSGTDYGYTF
TRBJ1-6,TRBV6-5,NA,NA,TGTGCCAGTCTGACAGGAGCCACTTATAATTCACCCCTCCACTTT,CASLTGATYNSPLHF
TRBJ2-2,TRBV14,TRBD2,NA,TGTGCCAGCAGCCAGCTGATTGGGGCTAGCGGTTACACCGGGGAGCTGTTTTTT,CASSQLIGASGYTGELFF
TRBJ2-2,TRBV27,TRBD2,NA,TGTGCCAGCAGCAGACTAGCGGTTAACACCGGGGAGCTGTTTTTT,CASSRLAVNTGELFF
TRBJ1-1,TRBV30,TRBD1,NA,TGTGCCTGGAGCCTGGGACAGGGCGCTGAAGCTTTCTTT,CAWSLGQGAEAFF
TRBJ2-1,TRBV7-2,TRBD2,NA,TGTGCCAGCAGCTTAGATGCGGGAGTCGGGAATGAGCAGTTCTTC,CASSLDAGVGNEQFF
TRBJ2-5,TRBV19,TRBD2,NA,TGTGCCAGTAGTACCGGGACTAGCGGGGGACAAGAGACCCAGTACTTC,CASSTGTSGGQETQYF
TRBJ2-2,TRBV9,NA,NA,TGTGCCAGCAGTGAGGGAGGGAACACCGGGGAGCTGTTTTTT,CASSEGGNTGELFF
TRBJ2-5,TRBV5-1,TRBD1,NA,TGCGCCAGCAGCTTGGAAGGGGGCAGGCAAGAGACCCAGTACTTC,CASSLEGGRQETQYF
TRBJ1-2,TRBV7-8,TRBD1,NA,TGTGCCAGCAGCTTACCTGGACAGGCGCGTAACTATGGCTACACCTTC,CASSLPGQARNYGYTF
TRBJ1-2,TRBV14,NA,NA,TGTGCCAGCAGCCGAACGCAGGGTTATGGCTACACCTTC,CASSRTQGYGYTF
TRBJ2-4,TRBV11-2,TRBD2,NA,TGTGCCAGCAGCTTAGATCGGGGTAGCGGGAGATCACAAAACATTCAGTACTTC,CASSLDRGSGRSQNIQYF
TRBJ2-1,TRBV15,TRBD1,NA,TGTGCCACCAGCAGAGATCCAGGGGACAGTTGTTTCTTC,CATSRDPGDSCFF
TRBJ2-3,TRBV5-1,NA,NA,TGCGCCAGCAGCTTGTCTGGCAGGAGCACAGATACGCAGTATTTT,CASSLSGRSTDTQYF
TRBJ1-1,TRBV15,NA,NA,TGTGCCACCATGTATCGTCCGAACACTGAAGCTTTCTTT,CATMYRPNTEAFF
TRBJ2-1,TRBV30,TRBD2,few,TGTGCCTGGAGTGGACTGCCACTAGCGGTCTACAATGAGCAGTTCTTC,CAWSGLPLAVYNEQFF
TRBJ1-2,TRBV7-6,TRBD1,once,TGTGCCAGCAGCTCGTGGACAGGGGATGGCTACACCTTC,CASSSWTGDGYTF
TRBJ1-1,TRBV25-1,NA,NA,TGTGCCAGCAGTGAATCGGGTGTTGTCGAAGCTTTCTTT,CASSESGVVEAFF
TRBJ1-5,TRBV10-2,NA,NA,TGCGCCAGCAGTCTCTCCGGGACAACCCACCAAAATCAGCCCCAGCATTTT,CASSLSGTTHQNQPQHF
TRBJ2-1,TRBV5-1,NA,NA,TGCGCCAGCAGCCTCGCTTTAGGGACAAATGAGCAGTTCTTC,CASSLALGTNEQFF
TRBJ1-4,TRBV2,TRBD1,NA,TGTGCCAGCAGTGAAGTGGGGACAGGGAGTGAAAAACTGTTTTTT,CASSEVGTGSEKLFF
TRBJ2-1,TRBV4-2,TRBD1,few,TGTGCCAGCAGCCCTAGACAGGGGGCAGAAAGAAGGTACAATGAGCAGTTCTTC,CASSPRQGAERRYNEQFF
TRBJ1-4,TRBV11-2,NA,few,TGTGCCAGCAGCTTTCCCCTAGAAAAACTGTTTTTT,CASSFPLEKLFF
TRBJ2-1,TRBV18,TRBD2,NA,TGTGCCAGCTCAACTAGCGGGATTTCATACAATGAGCAGTTCTTC,CASSTSGISYNEQFF
TRBJ2-7,TRBV5-1,NA,NA,TGCGCCAGCAGCCCCCGGAGGAGCCTCGGAGGCTTAAGCTCCTACGAGCAGTACTTC,CASSPRRSLGGLSSYEQYF
TRBJ2-1,TRBV13,NA,NA,TGTGCCAGCAGCCCCATTCGGTTAGGGAGCCATGAGCAGTTCTTC,CASSPIRLGSHEQFF
TRBJ1-5,TRBV3-1/TRBV3-2,NA,NA,TGTGCCAGCAGCCAAGACAGGGCTTTTCAGCCCCAGCATTTT,CASSQDRAFQPQHF
TRBJ1-2,TRBV10-3,TRBD1,once,TGTGCCATCAGTGCGGGACAGGGGGCGCAGATCTATGGCTACACCTTC,CAISAGQGAQIYGYTF
TRBJ2-1,TRBV9,NA,NA,TGTGCCAGCAGCGTAGCCCCAATCAATGAGCAGTTCTTC,CASSVAPINEQFF
TRBJ1-3,TRBV6-1,NA,once,TGTGCCAGCAGTGATATCGGGAACTCTGGAAACACCATATATTTT,CASSDIGNSGNTIYF
TRBJ1-1,TRBV6-4,NA,few,TGTGCCAGCAGCCGAGGCGCTGGTAACACTGAAGCTTTCTTT,CASSRGAGNTEAFF
TRBJ1-5,TRBV10-3,NA,NA,TGTGCCGACGGACAGAGCAATAGCAATCAGCCCCAGCATTTT,CADGQSNSNQPQHF
TRBJ2-5,TRBV18,NA,NA,TGTGCCAGCTCACCAAACGTGCCAGGGGCTAGGGAGACCCAGTACTTC,CASSPNVPGARETQYF